The present T cell receptor (beta chain) was sequenced within a study of cytomegalovirus exposure and HLA in healthy donors. 13 Jbeta primers and 60 Vbeta primers were used for the PCR. Method: immunoSEQ multiplex PCR; TCRdb's copy keeps in-frame clones and lacks some. The profile shows around 140,000 clones, over 70% of them singletons. Looked up from germline, CDR1 is SGHVS and CDR2 is FNYEAQ. V shed 0 bases and J 9 bases; nucleotides not matched to a gene: 8. The CDR3 runs to 16 residues. Notes on the study in general: Reported findings show TCR beta sequences accurately forecast HLA-A and HLA-B alleles in most subjects. HLA alleles were associated with around 17,000 TCR beta sequences in a later analysis at 0.05 false discovery rate.

Comment on this clone: What it binds is not known.

What was sequenced was PBMCs. The receptor was isolated from a man aged 25-45 years in good health and CMV-seronegative. The chain has TRBV7-6 and TRBJ1-5, with 10 bases matching TRBD1. The CDR3 region is CASSLAGPGQGSPQHF. The CDR3 region has the DNA TGTGCCAGCAGCTTAGCGGGGCCGGGACAGGGGTCGCCCCAGCATTTT.